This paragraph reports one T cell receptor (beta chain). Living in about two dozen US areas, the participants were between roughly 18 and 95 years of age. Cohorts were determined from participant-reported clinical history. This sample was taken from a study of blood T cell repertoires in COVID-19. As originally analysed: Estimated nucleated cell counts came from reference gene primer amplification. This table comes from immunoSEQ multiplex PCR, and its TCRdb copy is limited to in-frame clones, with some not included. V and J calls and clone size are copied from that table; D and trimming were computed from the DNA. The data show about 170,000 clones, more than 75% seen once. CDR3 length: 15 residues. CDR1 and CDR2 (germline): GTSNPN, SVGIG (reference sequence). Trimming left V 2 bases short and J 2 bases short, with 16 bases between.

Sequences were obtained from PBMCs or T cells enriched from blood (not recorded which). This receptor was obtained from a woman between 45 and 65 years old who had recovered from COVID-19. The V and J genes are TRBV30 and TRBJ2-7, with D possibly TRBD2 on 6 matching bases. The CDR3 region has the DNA TGTGCCTGGAGTACTGGCGGACTAAACCCCTACGAGCAGTACTTC. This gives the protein CAWSTGGLNPYEQYF. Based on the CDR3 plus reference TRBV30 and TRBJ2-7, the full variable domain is SQTIHQWPATLVQPVGSPLSLECTVEGTSNPNLYWYRQAAGRGLQLLFYSVGIGQISSEVPQNLSASRPQDRQFILSSKKLLLSDSGFYLCAWSTGGLNPYEQYFGPGTRLTVT.